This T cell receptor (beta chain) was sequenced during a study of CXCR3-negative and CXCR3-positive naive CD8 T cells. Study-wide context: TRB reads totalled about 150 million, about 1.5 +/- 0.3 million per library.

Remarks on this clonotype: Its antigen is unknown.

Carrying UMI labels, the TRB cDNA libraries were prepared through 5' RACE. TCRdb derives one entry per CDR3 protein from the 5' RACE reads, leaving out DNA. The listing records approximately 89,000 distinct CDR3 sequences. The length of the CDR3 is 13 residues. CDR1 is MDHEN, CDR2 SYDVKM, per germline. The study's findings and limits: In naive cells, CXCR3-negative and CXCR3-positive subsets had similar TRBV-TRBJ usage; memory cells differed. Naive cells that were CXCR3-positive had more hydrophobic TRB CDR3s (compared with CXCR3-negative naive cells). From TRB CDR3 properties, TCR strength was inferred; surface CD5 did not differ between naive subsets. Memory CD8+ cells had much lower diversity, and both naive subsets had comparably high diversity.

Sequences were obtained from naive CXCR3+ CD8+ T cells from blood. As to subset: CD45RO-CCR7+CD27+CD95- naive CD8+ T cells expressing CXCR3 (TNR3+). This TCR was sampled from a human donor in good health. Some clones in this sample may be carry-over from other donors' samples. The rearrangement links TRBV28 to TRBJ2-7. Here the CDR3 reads CASSDDSSYEQYF.